The 18 T cell receptor beta chains below come from one sample, sequenced in a study of Graves' ophthalmopathy and Graves' hyperthyroidism. The authors amplified TCR beta CDR3 regions from RNA transcripts. The first round was an RT-PCR with HTBI primers, and the second round was a multiplex PCR. TCRdb processed the multiplex PCR reads anew with MiXCR; each CDR3 protein has one entry. The sample includes around 670,000 distinct CDR3 sequences, 40% of them seen just once. The specimen was peripheral blood. The source of these receptors is an adult man with Graves' ophthalmopathy.

The J gene is TRBJ2-5, the V gene TRBV7-2; D possibly corresponds to TRBD2 (6 bases). Trimming cost V 3 bases and J 11 bases, with 22 bases left between them. Germline CDR1 is SGHTA and CDR2 is FQGNSA. This CDR3 has 15 residues. CDR3 region: CASSFPWASGDTQYF. The CDR3 DNA reads as TGTGCCAGCAGCTTCCCCTGGGCGTCGGGAGATACGCAGTACTTC.

The chain has TRBV25-1 and TRBJ2-2; TRBD2 might be the D (6 bases). V lost 5 bases and J 1 base, leaving 11 bases between the germline ends. CDR1 is MGHDK and CDR2 is SYGVNS in the germline V gene. The CDR3 is 15 residues long. The CDR3 DNA is TGTGCCAGCAGTCGTGGGGGGTGGAACACCGGGGAGCTGTTTTTT. Residues: CASSRGGWNTGELFF.

This clonotype was seen more than once but under ten times. In DNA form, the CDR3 reads TGTGCCAGCAGTGGCGTCGGGACTATAGAGCAGTACTTC. This sequence encodes CASSGVGTIEQYF. J is TRBJ2-7 and V is TRBV7-6; 7 nucleotides agree with TRBD2. This CDR3 spans 13 amino acids. The V gene end was trimmed by 6 bases and the J gene end by 7 bases; junction bases not matched to a gene: 9. Per germline, CDR1 SGHVS and CDR2 FNYEAQ.

At least ten counts were recorded for this clonotype. V and J are TRBV7-2 and TRBJ2-7; D gene unclear. Trimming left V 5 bases short and J 4 bases short, with 6 bases between. Germline V gene sequence: CDR1 SGHTA, CDR2 FQGNSA. The CDR3 runs 11 residues. The CDR3 reads CASSQVYEQYF. In nucleotides, the CDR3 is TGTGCCAGCAGCCAGGTTTACGAGCAGTACTTC.

The V gene is TRBV11-2, the J gene TRBJ1-4; D may match TRBD1 or TRBD2 (6 bases each). The J call could be wrong; TRBJ2-2 is a better fit for the DNA end. The CDR3 runs to 15 residues. Germline V gives CDR1 SGHAT, CDR2 FQNNGV. CDR3 bases: TGTGCCAGCAGCTTAAAGACAGGCGGGGTCTGGGAGCTGTTTTTT. As protein: CASSLKTGGVWELFF.

The gene calls are TRBV7-3 and TRBJ1-1; D uncertain. Germline CDR1 SGHTA, CDR2 FQGTGA. There are 17 residues in the CDR3. With 5 bases removed from V and 5 bases from J, the gap between germline ends came to 24 bases. The CDR3 is CASSRTLWGGNGTEAFF. CDR3 in DNA: TGTGCCAGCAGCCGAACGCTGTGGGGAGGGAACGGTACTGAAGCTTTCTTT.

This clonotype was seen only a few times. The chain uses TRBV27 and TRBJ2-7; a possible D gene is TRBD1 (6 bases). This CDR3 is built from 15 residues. V was cut by 0 bases and J by 2 bases, with 11 bases left in between. Germline lookup yields CDR1 MNHEY and CDR2 SMNVEV (reference sequence). CDR3 in DNA: TGTGCCAGCAGTTTATCCGGGACACTAACCTACGAGCAGTACTTC. Encoded protein: CASSLSGTLTYEQYF.

This clonotype was detected ten times or more. V is TRBV9 and J is TRBJ2-7; maybe TRBD2 (5 bases). This CDR3 region has 13 residues. V gave up 5 bases and J gave up 1 base, with 10 bases separating them. CDR1 and CDR2 from the germline V gene are SGDLS and YYNGEE. The CDR3 protein is CASSSGGSYEQYF. CDR3 sequence (DNA): TGTGCCAGCAGTTCAGGAGGATCCTACGAGCAGTACTTC. The whole variable domain, remainder taken from reference TRBV9 and TRBJ2-7, is DSGVTQTPKHLITATGQRVTLRCSPRSGDLSVYWYQQSLDQGLQFLIQYYNGEERAKGNILERFSAQQFPDLHSELNLSSLELGDSALYFCASSSGGSYEQYFGPGTRLTVT.

The V and J genes are TRBV20-1 and TRBJ2-7; D perhaps matches TRBD1 (6 bases). The CDR3 totals 16 residues. V was cut by 8 bases and J by 3 bases, with 26 bases left in between. Germline CDR1 DFQATT, CDR2 SNEGSKA (reference sequence). CDR3 nucleotide sequence: TGCAGTTCATATCCCCCTTCCAGGGGACACCGCTACGAGCAGTACTTC. This gives the protein CSSYPPSRGHRYEQYF.

There are a few counts of this clonotype. The V call is TRBV11-1, the J call TRBJ1-6, with TRBD1 matching over 8 bases. V trimming: 5 bases; J trimming: 0 bases; junction bases outside the gene matches: 6. Per germline, CDR1 SGHAT and CDR2 FQDESV (reference sequence). The CDR3 is 17 residues long. Here the CDR3 DNA reads TGTGCCAGCAGCATACCTGACAGGGGCTCCTATAATTCACCCCTCCACTTT. This encodes CASSIPDRGSYNSPLHF.

On this clonotype itself: One base away lies a much larger clone, so this may be a sequencing read error. V usage is TRBV7-9 and J usage is TRBJ2-7, with D uncertain. This CDR3 is built from 14 residues. Germline-derived CDR1 and CDR2 are SEHNR and FQNEAQ (reference sequence). The CDR3, as DNA: TGTGCCTGCAGTGAAGCCTGGGTGGACCACGAGCAGTACTTC. It encodes CACSEAWVDHEQYF. The complete variable domain, with remaining parts taken from reference TRBV7-9 and TRBJ2-7, reads DTGVSQNPRHKITKRGQNVTFRCDPISEHNRLYWYRQTLGQGPEFLTYFQNEAQLEKSRLLSDRFSAERPKGSFSTLEIQRTEQGDSAMYLCACSEAWVDHEQYFGPGTRLTVT.

The rearrangement uses TRBV19 and TRBJ2-5; 7 bases are a match to TRBD2. The CDR3 consists of 13 residues. Germline V gene sequence: CDR1 LNHDA, CDR2 SQIVND (reference sequence). The trim removed 5 bases at V and 10 bases at J, leaving 10 bases unmatched. The CDR3 sequence: CASSQAGIRGQYF. The CDR3 coding sequence is TGTGCCAGTAGTCAAGCGGGAATTAGGGGCCAGTACTTC. Looking up the rest from reference TRBV19 and TRBJ2-5 gives the full variable domain: DGGITQSPKYLFRKEGQNVTLSCEQNLNHDAMYWYRQDPGQGLRLIYYSQIVNDFQKGDIAEGYSVSREKKESFPLTVTSAQKNPTAFYLCASSQAGIRGQYFGPGTRLLVL.

The chain has TRBV7-9 and TRBJ2-6, with 11 nucleotides matching TRBD1. The ends lost 3 bases at V and 3 bases at J; junction bases unmatched: 4. Germline-derived CDR1 and CDR2 are SEHNR and FQNEAQ (reference sequence). The CDR3 is 17 amino acids. DNA for the CDR3: TGTGCCAGCAGCTTTGGACAGGGGGCTATTGGGGCCAACGTCCTGACTTTC. Its protein product is CASSFGQGAIGANVLTF.

This clonotype has just one count. This chain uses TRBV12-3 or TRBV12-4 with TRBJ1-2; 9 bases are a match to TRBD1. V trimming: 4 bases; J trimming: 6 bases; junction bases outside the gene matches: 3. CDR3 length equals 13 residues. In DNA, the CDR3 is TGTGCCAGCAGTTGGGACAGGGTGCATGGCTACACCTTC. It yields the protein CASSWDRVHGYTF.

This clonotype showed up many times. The genes are TRBV7-9 and TRBJ1-1; possibly TRBD1 for D (5 bases). V lost 6 bases to trimming and J lost 5 bases, with 13 bases between them. The CDR3 sequence is 13 residues long. Germline CDR1 and CDR2: SEHNR and FQNEAQ (reference sequence). CDR3 in DNA: TGTGCCAGCAGGACAATGGGGGGAACTGAAGCTTTCTTT. Translating it yields CASRTMGGTEAFF.

This clonotype was counted many times. The V and J genes are TRBV14 and TRBJ1-1, with TRBD1 as a possible D gene (6 bases). V was cut by 0 bases and J by 1 base, with 9 bases left in between. Germline assignment: CDR1 SGHDN and CDR2 FVKESK. The CDR3 loop spans 15 amino acids. The CDR3 sequence: CASSQDRGWNTEAFF. The CDR3 bases are TGTGCCAGCAGCCAAGACAGGGGTTGGAACACTGAAGCTTTCTTT.

The chain couples TRBV7-3 to TRBJ1-2; tentatively, D is TRBD1 (5 bases). CDR1 and CDR2 from the germline V gene are SGHTA and FQGTGA. V lost 0 bases, J lost 2 bases, and 7 bases lay in between. The CDR3 totals 14 residues. CDR3 residues: CASSLTKGNYGYTF. DNA of the CDR3: TGTGCCAGCAGCTTAACCAAGGGGAACTATGGCTACACCTTC. Looking up the rest from reference TRBV7-3 and TRBJ1-2 gives the full variable domain: GAGVSQTPSNKVTEKGKYVELRCDPISGHTALYWYRQSLGQGPEFLIYFQGTGAADDSGLPNDRFFAVRPEGSVSTLKIQRTERGDSAVYLCASSLTKGNYGYTFGSGTRLTVV.

This clonotype was seen many times. The chain recombines TRBV7-9 with TRBJ2-5; D is undetermined. The V and J ends lost 1 base and 5 bases respectively, with 14 bases between them. The CDR3 has 15 residues. Germline V gives CDR1 SEHNR, CDR2 FQNEAQ (reference sequence). In nucleotides, the CDR3 is TGTGCCAGCAGCTTAGACCCGGGTTCGGAGGAGACCCAGTACTTC. Encoded protein: CASSLDPGSEETQYF.